The 9 T cell receptor beta chains presented below share a single source sample, sequenced in a study of blood T cell repertoires in COVID-19. Sequenced by immunoSEQ multiplex PCR; TCRdb stores in-frame clones only, minus some. The sample has more than 80,000 clones; roughly 84% are singletons. Material: peripheral blood. Source of these receptors: a woman older than 75 with COVID-19, enrolled during active disease.

The chain has TRBV19 and TRBJ2-7; TRBD1 matches at 9 bases. CDR3 length: 13 amino acids. The germline gives CDR1 LNHDA, CDR2 SQIVND (reference sequence). J was trimmed by 5 bases and V by 7 bases; bases with no gene match: 6. The CDR3 loop reads CASTPDRGHEQYF. For the CDR3, the DNA is TGTGCCAGTACCCCGGACAGGGGCCACGAGCAGTACTTC.

This chain joins TRBV19 and TRBJ2-5, with 13 positions matching TRBD2. The CDR3 runs to 14 residues. J was trimmed by 5 bases and V by 7 bases; bases with no gene match: 4. Looked up from germline, CDR1 is LNHDA and CDR2 is SQIVND (reference sequence). The CDR3 region is CASTSGLAGETQYF. Written as DNA, the CDR3 is TGTGCCAGTACCTCGGGACTAGCGGGGGAGACCCAGTACTTC.

Only one count was recorded for this clone. The gene calls are TRBV15 and TRBJ2-3; D is unresolved. V gave up 0 bases and J gave up 2 bases, with 9 bases separating them. Germline V gene lookup returns CDR1 LNHNV and CDR2 YYDKDF (reference sequence). The CDR3 runs 15 residues. The CDR3 DNA follows: TGTGCCACCAGCAGAGAGAGACTTCTCACAGATACGCAGTATTTT. It specifies CATSRERLLTDTQYF.

This chain connects TRBV27 to TRBJ2-7; 7 bases align to TRBD2. V gave up 6 bases and J gave up 7 bases; unmatched junction bases: 6. This CDR3 comprises 12 residues. Germline CDR1 is MNHEY and CDR2 is SMNVEV (reference sequence). DNA of the CDR3: TGTGCCAGCAGGGGGGGGACGAAAGAGCAGTACTTC. As protein: CASRGGTKEQYF.

This clone came up once. V gene TRBV9 combines with J gene TRBJ1-3, with D possibly TRBD1 on 6 matching bases. This CDR3 comprises 17 residues. Germline V gene lookup returns CDR1 SGDLS and CDR2 YYNGEE. Trimming removed 1 base from V and 0 bases from J, with 14 bases in between. For the CDR3, the DNA is TGTGCCAGCAGCGTATACCCGGACAGTTCCTCTGGAAACACCATATATTTT. Translated: CASSVYPDSSSGNTIYF.

The J gene is TRBJ1-1, the V gene TRBV19; 7 bases agree with TRBD1. This CDR3 is 13 amino acids long. CDR1 and CDR2 from the germline V gene are LNHDA and SQIVND (reference sequence). V dropped 8 bases and J dropped 1; count of bases not matched to a gene: 4. The CDR3 sequence: CASRGQPNTEAFF. In nucleotides, the CDR3 is TGTGCCAGTCGGGGACAGCCGAACACTGAAGCTTTCTTT.

In this sample, this clone turned up once. CDR3: CASSVGSGMRTQYF. DNA of the CDR3: TGTGCCAGCAGCGTAGGTAGCGGGATGCGTACGCAGTATTTT. J is TRBJ2-3 and V is TRBV9; 8 bases match TRBD2. The V segment lost 0 bases and the J segment 8 bases; nucleotides outside the gene matches: 5. Germline-derived CDR1 and CDR2 are SGDLS and YYNGEE. This CDR3 is built from 14 residues.

This rearrangement joins TRBV2 to TRBJ2-5; 12 positions agree with TRBD2. Germline values: CDR1 SNHLY, CDR2 FYNNEI. The CDR3 contains 15 residues. Unmatched junction bases numbered 5, after V lost 5 bases and J lost 4 bases. The CDR3 region has the DNA TGTGCCAGCAGTAAACTAGCGGGGGGAGGAGAGACCCAGTACTTC. Protein: CASSKLAGGGETQYF.

The rearrangement uses TRBV24-1 and TRBJ2-3; the match to TRBD1 covers 12 bases. Germline V gives CDR1 KGHDR, CDR2 SFDVKD. CDR3 size: 19 residues. After removal of 3 bases from V and 5 bases from J, the junction contained 14 bases not matched to a gene. The CDR3 sequence is CATSDPVPGGQGAGDTQYF. CDR3 sequence (DNA): TGTGCCACCAGTGATCCCGTTCCGGGGGGACAGGGGGCGGGAGATACGCAGTATTTT.